This passage covers 15 T cell receptor beta chains from one sample sequenced in a study of shared clonotypes between healthy human individuals. Clones were sequenced by immunoSEQ multiplex PCR, and TCRdb holds only the in-frame ones, with some missing. The table has millions of clones, roughly 95% seen once. Terminally differentiated effector memory CD45RA+ cells were left out of the naive CD8 fraction, which was CD45RO-negative and positively selected for CCR7. Specimen: naive CD8+ T cells sorted from blood. Receptors originate from a man between 18 and 35 years old in good health.

This chain links TRBV27 with TRBJ1-2; TRBD1 might be the D (5 bases). This CDR3 spans 14 amino acids. Germline V gives CDR1 MNHEY, CDR2 SMNVEV (reference sequence). Trimming removed 2 bases from V and 5 bases from J, with 12 bases in between. The CDR3 nucleotides read TGTGCCAGCAGTTTAACGGCAGAGGGGTATGGCTACACCTTC. Translation: CASSLTAEGYGYTF.

The chain uses TRBV4-1 and TRBJ2-3; D is possibly TRBD2 (7 bases). This CDR3 region has 15 residues. Trimming pared 5 bases from V and 1 base from J, leaving 13 bases between. Germline CDR1 and CDR2: MGHRA and YSYEKL. The CDR3 sequence is CASSEGGAGTDTQYF. The CDR3 bases are TGCGCCAGCAGCGAAGGGGGGGCCGGCACAGATACGCAGTATTTT.

This clone was seen a handful of times. Other DNA sequences from this sample encode an identical CDR3 as well. The chain uses TRBV9 and TRBJ1-1; tentative D call: TRBD1 (5 bases). The V end lost 2 bases, the J end lost 4 bases, and 6 bases lay between the germline ends. Germline loops: CDR1 SGDLS, CDR2 YYNGEE. This CDR3 has 12 amino acids. The CDR3 protein is CASSVGGTEAFF. CDR3 nucleotides: TGTGCCAGCAGCGTTGGGGGCACTGAAGCTTTCTTT.

The chain recombines TRBV5-1 with TRBJ2-2; 8 bases fit TRBD1. Germline V gene data show CDR1 as SGHRS and CDR2 as YFSETQ. The CDR3 spans 17 residues. V shed 1 base and J 0 bases; nucleotides not matched to a gene: 5. CDR3: CASSLTGGFSNTGELFF. The CDR3 nucleotides are TGCGCCAGCAGCTTGACAGGGGGGTTTTCGAACACCGGGGAGCTGTTTTTT.

V usage is TRBV10-3 and J usage is TRBJ2-7; 8 nucleotides align to TRBD1. From germline, CDR1 is ENHRY and CDR2 SYGVKD. The J segment lost 5 bases and the V segment lost 3 bases, leaving 6 bases of the junction unmatched. This CDR3 contains 14 residues. CDR3 region: CAISETGGRNEQYF. In nucleotides, the CDR3 is TGTGCCATCAGTGAAACAGGGGGAAGGAACGAGCAGTACTTC.

The chain has TRBV7-9 and TRBJ2-5; D may be TRBD2 (5 bases). The CDR3 has 14 residues. CDR1 and CDR2 (germline): SEHNR, FQNEAQ (reference sequence). Trimming stripped 1 base from V and 9 bases from J, with 15 bases between. The DNA for the CDR3 is TGTGCCAGCAGCTTAGAATGGAGGTTCGGGGCCCAGTACTTC. Its translation: CASSLEWRFGAQYF.

V usage is TRBV27 and J usage is TRBJ2-1; D not certain. Between the trimmed V and J ends, which lost 6 bases and 6 bases, there was a span of 6 bases. The CDR3 has 11 amino acids. From germline, CDR1 is MNHEY and CDR2 SMNVEV (reference sequence). The DNA of the CDR3 is TGTGCCAGCAGGGCGAGCAATGAGCAGTTCTTC. This gives the protein CASRASNEQFF.

The CDR3 DNA sequence: TGTGCCGGAGGACAGGGGGCCGGGCAGCCCCAGCATTTT. It yields the protein CAGGQGAGQPQHF. This chain links TRBV2 with TRBJ1-5; 11 bases fit TRBD1. The CDR3 runs 13 residues. Trimming cost V 11 bases and J 7 bases; bases outside gene matches: 7. Germline V lookup: CDR1 SNHLY, CDR2 FYNNEI.

This clone was detected only once. It is unclear where the CDR3 begins or ends on the DNA, so no DNA is shown, and the CDR3 is as TCRdb lists it. The J gene is TRBJ1-4, the V gene TRBV6-1; the tabulated D call, TRBD1, remains unverified against the DNA. The CDR3 is 11 residues long, ends included. The germline gives CDR1 MNHNS, CDR2 SASEGT. The CDR3 is CASSVGQGAFF.

The chain has TRBV7-9 and TRBJ2-1; 8 bases agree with TRBD2. Germline CDR1 reads SEHNR; CDR2 reads FQNEAQ (reference sequence). The junction had 11 bases not matched to a gene; V was cut back by 5 bases and J by 5 bases. There are 16 residues in the CDR3. This CDR3 is CASSPPLRGVNNEQFF. In nucleotides, the CDR3 is TGTGCCAGCAGCCCCCCGCTGCGGGGGGTCAACAATGAGCAGTTCTTC.

The chain carries TRBV5-1 and TRBJ1-1; the match to TRBD1 covers 8 bases. The CDR3 sequence is 14 residues long. Per germline, CDR1 SGHRS and CDR2 YFSETQ. After removal of 0 bases from V and 3 bases from J, the junction contained 1 base not matched to a gene. The chain's CDR3 is CASSLVTGDTEAFF. DNA of the CDR3: TGCGCCAGCAGCTTGGTGACAGGGGACACTGAAGCTTTCTTT.

The chain is built from TRBV27 and TRBJ1-6; no reliable D call. Germline CDR1 reads MNHEY; CDR2 reads SMNVEV (reference sequence). V lost 4 bases, J lost 0 bases, and 16 bases lay in between. The CDR3 extends over 18 amino acids. Written as DNA, the CDR3 is TGTGCCAGCAGTTCCCGATATGTCGGGAGCTCCTATAATTCACCCCTCCACTTT. Protein: CASSSRYVGSSYNSPLHF.

The chain employs TRBV13 and TRBJ2-7; 10 bases are a match to TRBD2. The CDR3 has 13 amino acids. CDR1 is PRHDT, CDR2 FYEKMQ, per germline (reference sequence). V dropped 2 bases and J dropped 5; count of bases not matched to a gene: 0. CDR3 residues: CASSLTSGNEQYF. As DNA, the CDR3 is TGTGCCAGCAGCTTAACTAGCGGGAACGAGCAGTACTTC.

The chain uses TRBV4-3 and TRBJ2-7; D perhaps matches TRBD1 (5 bases). The CDR3 consists of 15 residues. Germline values: CDR1 LGHNA, CDR2 YSLEER. V dropped 2 bases and J dropped 5 bases, with 16 bases sitting between them. The CDR3 DNA follows: TGCGCCAGCAGCCAACAACGGAACAGGCTGCACGAGCAGTACTTC. The encoded protein is CASSQQRNRLHEQYF.

Worth noting for this clone: The same CDR3 is also encoded by other DNA sequences in this sample. DNA of the CDR3: TGTGCCAGCAGCTCCCTAGGGTCCTACGAGCAGTACTTC. It is translated as CASSSLGSYEQYF. This chain connects TRBV7-2 to TRBJ2-7; D remains unclear. Per germline, CDR1 SGHTA and CDR2 FQGNSA. The V and J ends lost 4 bases and 1 base respectively, with 8 bases between them. The CDR3 is 13 amino acids.